The sample holds many counts of the clone carrying this T cell receptor beta chain. Antigen: not known. The germline CDR1 and CDR2 sequences are MNHNS and SASEGT. The CDR3 extends over 14 amino acids. V lost 5 bases to trimming and J lost 5 bases, with 15 bases between them. TCRdb ran MiXCR on the RT-PCR reads and lists one entry per CDR3 protein. The data contain about 570,000 distinct CDR3 sequences, approximately 10% of them seen just once; the ten biggest clones take up roughly 11%. This sample was included in a study of response to subunit inactivated influenza vaccine. Findings and limits, study-wide: The study's authors posited that every seasonal influenza vaccination enlists few new T cells.

The sample was also reused in another study, on T cells expressing NK-cell markers. That publication notes: Generation of TCR beta cDNA was performed by 5'RACE template switching incorporating UMIs. One of the eight sequenced donors was seronegative, whereas the other seven were HCMV-seropositive. Restriction of the sorted population to alpha-beta TCR T cells was achieved in several experiments with an anti-gamma-delta TCR antibody. A handful of donors' CD3+CD56-NKG2C+ cells were dominated by the same clonotypes.

This TCR came from a man between 45 and 60 years old who received an inactivated influenza vaccine. The sample here was PBMCs from blood, taken on the day of vaccination. The V gene is TRBV6-1, the J gene TRBJ1-1; the D gene is possibly TRBD1 (5 bases). CDR3 coding DNA: TGTGCCAGCAGTCCGGGGAGGGGTACAACTGAAGCTTTCTTT. Protein product: CASSPGRGTTEAFF.